Shown below are 15 T cell receptor beta chains from a single sample sequenced in a study of blood T cell dynamics during melanoma immunotherapy. Measured with immunoSEQ multiplex PCR; TCRdb has only the in-frame clones, and not every one. This table has thousands of clones, 80% to 85% appearing once. Time point of the sample: pre-treatment baseline. The sequencing here drew on blood, taken from a patient treated with checkpoint blockade. The receptor set was obtained from a human donor with melanoma.

The chain employs TRBV7-2 and TRBJ2-5; D gene unclear. Germline V gene lookup returns CDR1 SGHTA and CDR2 FQGNSA. This CDR3 has 11 residues. V lost 5 bases to trimming and J lost 5 bases, with 6 bases between them. The CDR3 DNA is TGTGCCAGCAGCCCCCGGGAGACCCAGTACTTC. This codes for CASSPRETQYF.

The chain joins TRBV5-1 to TRBJ1-5; D unresolved. Germline CDR1 and CDR2: SGHRS and YFSETQ. There are 16 residues in the CDR3. The V end was cut by 3 bases, the J end by 0 bases, with 13 bases between. CDR3 region: CASSSSGSYSNQPQHF. CDR3 nucleotides: TGCGCCAGCAGCTCCTCGGGTAGTTATAGCAATCAGCCCCAGCATTTT.

The chain employs TRBV28 and TRBJ2-7; D may be TRBD1 or TRBD2 (5 bases each). Germline assignment: CDR1 MDHEN and CDR2 SYDVKM. The ends were cut back, 7 bases at V and 4 bases at J, with 23 bases in the middle. The CDR3 is made up of 16 amino acids. The DNA for the CDR3 is TGTGCCAGCAATTCCCTTCTCGGGGCCTTAGGATACGAGCAGTACTTC. It encodes CASNSLLGALGYEQYF.

This clone is termed medium-sized (0.01 to 0.1%). The chain employs TRBV6-4 and TRBJ1-5; TRBD1 matches 7 bases. The CDR3 is 15 residues long. CDR1 is MRHNA and CDR2 is SNTAGT in the germline V gene. Trimming at V came to 2 bases and at J to 2 bases, leaving 3 bases not matched to a gene. The CDR3 spells CASSDNGQGNQPQHF. In DNA form, the CDR3 reads TGTGCCAGCAGTGACAATGGACAGGGCAATCAGCCCCAGCATTTT.

The CDR3 reads CASIPQGALRTEQYF. CDR3 coding DNA: TGTGCCAGCATCCCACAGGGGGCGCTCCGTACAGAGCAGTACTTC. The rearrangement links TRBV28 to TRBJ2-7, with 9 bases aligning to TRBD1. J was trimmed by 7 bases and V by 7 bases; bases with no gene match: 14. CDR1 and CDR2 (germline): MDHEN, SYDVKM. The CDR3 sequence is 15 residues long.

The chain recombines TRBV30 with TRBJ1-2; D perhaps matches TRBD1 (6 bases). CDR1 GTSNPN and CDR2 SVGIG come from the germline V gene (reference sequence). The CDR3 is made up of 13 amino acids. The V gene lost 2 bases and the J gene lost 6 bases, with 13 bases spanning the gap. CDR3: CAWSWGAGHGYTF. For the CDR3, the DNA is TGTGCCTGGAGTTGGGGGGCTGGTCATGGCTACACCTTC.

This clone has just a few counts. The chain carries TRBV28 and TRBJ1-4; the D gene is possibly TRBD1 (5 bases). The V and J ends lost 5 bases and 5 bases respectively, with 15 bases between them. The length of the CDR3 is 15 residues. The germline V gene has CDR1 MDHEN and CDR2 SYDVKM. CDR3 in amino acids: CASSAAGGKNEKLFF. DNA for the CDR3: TGTGCCAGCAGTGCCGCCGGGGGGAAAAATGAAAAACTGTTTTTT.

CDR3 bases: TGTGCCAGCAGCTTAATGGGGACGGACGGGGAGAAACTGTTTTTT. This translates into CASSLMGTDGEKLFF. The chain combines TRBV11-2 with TRBJ1-4; TRBD1 is a possible D gene (5 bases). V lost 2 bases to trimming and J lost 11 bases, with 18 bases between them. CDR3 length: 15 amino acids. Looked up from germline, CDR1 is SGHAT and CDR2 is FQNNGV.

The rearrangement links TRBV28 to TRBJ2-7; D gene unclear. The CDR3 contains 14 residues. Germline V gene data show CDR1 as MDHEN and CDR2 as SYDVKM. V lost 3 bases and J 0 bases, leaving 9 bases between the germline ends. CDR3 nucleotides: TGTGCCAGCAGTTTTGCGGATCTCTCCTACGAGCAGTACTTC. Residues: CASSFADLSYEQYF.

The V and J genes are TRBV7-8 and TRBJ1-5; D is ambiguous. V dropped 4 bases and J dropped 0 bases, with 16 bases sitting between them. Germline V gene sequence: CDR1 SGHVS, CDR2 FQNEAQ. CDR3 length: 17 residues. The CDR3 DNA reads as TGTGCCAGCAGCTATCTGGTAGGGCAAATTAGCAATCAGCCCCAGCATTTT. It specifies CASSYLVGQISNQPQHF.

The chain employs TRBV28 and TRBJ2-7; 7 nucleotides agree with TRBD2. Trimming cost V 6 bases and J 2 bases; bases outside gene matches: 7. Germline CDR1 and CDR2: MDHEN and SYDVKM. The CDR3 has 14 residues. The CDR3 is CASSLLADTYEQYF. Written as DNA, the CDR3 is TGTGCCAGCAGCCTTCTAGCGGATACCTACGAGCAGTACTTC.

V and J are TRBV15 and TRBJ1-3, with TRBD1 identical over 7 bases. CDR1 and CDR2 (germline): LNHNV, YYDKDF (reference sequence). The CDR3 spans 16 residues. V shed 3 bases, J shed 5 bases, and the junction held 10 bases outside the gene matches. The CDR3 here is CATSRAPGQSRNTIYF. The DNA for the CDR3 is TGTGCCACCAGCAGGGCACCGGGACAGTCGAGAAACACCATATATTTT. The full variable domain, completed using reference TRBV15 and TRBJ1-3, is DAMVIQNPRYQVTQFGKPVTLSCSQTLNHNVMYWYQQKSSQAPKLLFHYYDKDFNNEADTPDNFQSRRPNTSFCFLDIRSPGLGDTAMYLCATSRAPGQSRNTIYFGEGSWLTVV.

J is TRBJ1-1 and V is TRBV25-1, with a tentative D call TRBD1 (5 bases). Germline V gene sequence: CDR1 MGHDK, CDR2 SYGVNS. This CDR3 has 14 residues. The V end lost 1 base, the J end lost 10 bases, and 16 bases lay between the germline ends. The CDR3 loop is CASSEWGGARGAFF. The DNA for the CDR3 is TGTGCCAGCAGTGAATGGGGGGGAGCCCGAGGAGCTTTCTTT.

V and J are TRBV28 and TRBJ2-2; 7 bases are shared with TRBD1. The CDR3 extends over 16 amino acids. Germline V gene data show CDR1 as MDHEN and CDR2 as SYDVKM. V lost 3 bases to trimming and J lost 4 bases; unmatched junction nucleotides: 8. CDR3 in DNA: TGTGCCAGCAGTTTCCCCCTGACAGGGAGCACCGGGGAGCTGTTTTTT. Protein sequence: CASSFPLTGSTGELFF.

The chain joins TRBV15 to TRBJ2-7; 8 bases line up with TRBD2. V lost 3 bases, J lost 5 bases, and 0 bases stayed unmatched. Per germline, CDR1 LNHNV and CDR2 YYDKDF (reference sequence). The CDR3 covers 12 residues. CDR3 DNA sequence: TGTGCCACCAGCAGGGGACTAGACGAGCAGTACTTC. Translation gives CATSRGLDEQYF.